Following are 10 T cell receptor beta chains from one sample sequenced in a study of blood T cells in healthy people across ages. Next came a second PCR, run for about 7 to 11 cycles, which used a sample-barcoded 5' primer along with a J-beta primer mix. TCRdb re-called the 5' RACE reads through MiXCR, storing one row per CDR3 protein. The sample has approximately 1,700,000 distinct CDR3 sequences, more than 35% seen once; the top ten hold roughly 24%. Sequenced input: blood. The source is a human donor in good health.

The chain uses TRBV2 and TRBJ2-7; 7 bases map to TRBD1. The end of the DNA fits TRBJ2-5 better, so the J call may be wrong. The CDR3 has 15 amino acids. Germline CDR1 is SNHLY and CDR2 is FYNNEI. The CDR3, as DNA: TGTGCCAGCAGAGGAAGTTGGGACAGCCTAGAGACCCAGTACTTC. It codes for CASRGSWDSLETQYF.

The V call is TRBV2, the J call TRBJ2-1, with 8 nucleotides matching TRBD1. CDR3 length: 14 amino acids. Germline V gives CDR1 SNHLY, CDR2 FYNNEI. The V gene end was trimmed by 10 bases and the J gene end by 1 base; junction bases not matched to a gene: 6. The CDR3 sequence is CATLRQGSYNEQFF. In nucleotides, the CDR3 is TGTGCCACCCTACGACAGGGGTCCTACAATGAGCAGTTCTTC. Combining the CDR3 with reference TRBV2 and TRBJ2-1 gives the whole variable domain EPEVTQTPSHQVTQMGQEVILRCVPISNHLYFYWYRQILGQKVEFLVSFYNNEISEKSEIFDDQFSVERPDGSNFTLKIRSTKLEDSAMYFCATLRQGSYNEQFFGPGTRLTVL.

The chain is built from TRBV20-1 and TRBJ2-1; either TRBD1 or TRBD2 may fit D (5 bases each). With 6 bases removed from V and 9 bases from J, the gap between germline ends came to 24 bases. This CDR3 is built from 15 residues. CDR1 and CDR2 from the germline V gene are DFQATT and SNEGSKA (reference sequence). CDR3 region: CSAQWAALGEIEQFF. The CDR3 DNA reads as TGCAGTGCCCAGTGGGCGGCCCTAGGGGAGATTGAGCAGTTCTTC.

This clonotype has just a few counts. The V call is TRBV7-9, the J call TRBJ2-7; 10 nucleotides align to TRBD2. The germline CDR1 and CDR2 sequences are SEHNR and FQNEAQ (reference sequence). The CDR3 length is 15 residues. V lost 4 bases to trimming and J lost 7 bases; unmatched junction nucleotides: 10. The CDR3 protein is CASSSNLAGVGEQYF. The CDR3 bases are TGTGCCAGCAGCTCCAACCTAGCGGGGGTTGGGGAGCAGTACTTC.

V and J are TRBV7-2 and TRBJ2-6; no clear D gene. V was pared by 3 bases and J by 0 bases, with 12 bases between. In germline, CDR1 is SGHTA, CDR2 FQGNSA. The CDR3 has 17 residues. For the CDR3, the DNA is TGTGCCAGCAGCTTGGGCAGCTTGAGCTCTGGGGCCAACGTCCTGACTTTC. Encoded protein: CASSLGSLSSGANVLTF.

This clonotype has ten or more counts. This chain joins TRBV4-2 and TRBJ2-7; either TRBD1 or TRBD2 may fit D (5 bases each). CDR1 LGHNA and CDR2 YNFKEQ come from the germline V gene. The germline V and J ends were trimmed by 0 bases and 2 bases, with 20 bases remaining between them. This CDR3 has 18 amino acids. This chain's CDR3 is CASSQDQFLGTPAYEQYF. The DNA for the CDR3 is TGTGCCAGCAGCCAAGATCAATTCCTCGGGACGCCTGCCTACGAGCAGTACTTC.

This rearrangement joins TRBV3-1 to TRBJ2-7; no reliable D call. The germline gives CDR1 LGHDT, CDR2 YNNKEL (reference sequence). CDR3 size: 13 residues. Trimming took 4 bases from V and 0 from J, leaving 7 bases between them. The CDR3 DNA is TGTGCCAGCAGCCGTCCGGACTCCTACGAGCAGTACTTC. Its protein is CASSRPDSYEQYF.

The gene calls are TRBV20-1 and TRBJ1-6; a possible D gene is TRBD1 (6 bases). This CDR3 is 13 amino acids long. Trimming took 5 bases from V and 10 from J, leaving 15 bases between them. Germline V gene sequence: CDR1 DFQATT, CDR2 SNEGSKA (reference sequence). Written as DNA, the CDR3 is TGCAGTGCTCTGAATAGGGGGGGATCACCCCTCCACTTT. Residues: CSALNRGGSPLHF.

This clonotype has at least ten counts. This CDR3 reads CASSLRQQNNEQFF. CDR3 in DNA: TGTGCCAGCAGTTTAAGGCAGCAAAACAATGAGCAGTTCTTC. The genes are TRBV12-3 or TRBV12-4 and TRBJ2-1; no clear D gene. V was trimmed by 2 bases and J by 5 bases, leaving 10 bases between them. This CDR3 has 14 residues.

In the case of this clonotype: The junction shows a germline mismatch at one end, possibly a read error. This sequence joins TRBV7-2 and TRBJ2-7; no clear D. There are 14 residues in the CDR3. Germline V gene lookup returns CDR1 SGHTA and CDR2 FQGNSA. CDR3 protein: CASSLHGSGYKQYF. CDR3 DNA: TGTGCCAGCAGCTTACACGGTTCCGGCTACAAGCAGTACTTC.